This passage covers 12 T cell receptor beta chains from one sample sequenced in a study of identical twins. TCRdb used MiXCR to reprocess the 5' RACE reads, holding one entry per CDR3 protein. The sample contains a few hundred thousand distinct CDR3 sequences, about 13% of which appear only once. The same specimen was also included in a second study, on yellow fever vaccine responses in identical twins.

The sequencing sample was made of memory (CD45RO+) T cells sorted from blood. These receptors were collected from a woman in her late teens or twenties in good health.

This clonotype was seen just once. CDR3 sequence: CASSHSGGAETQYF. Here the CDR3 DNA reads TGTGCCAGCAGCCACAGCGGGGGGGCAGAGACCCAGTACTTC. V gene TRBV3-1 combines with J gene TRBJ2-5; 10 bases are a match to TRBD2. The CDR3 is 14 residues long. The germline V gene has CDR1 LGHDT and CDR2 YNNKEL (reference sequence). After removal of 3 bases from V and 4 bases from J, the junction contained 2 bases not matched to a gene.

The chain links TRBV11-2 to TRBJ1-2; possibly TRBD1 for D (6 bases). This CDR3 contains 15 residues. Between the trimmed V and J ends, which lost 5 bases and 4 bases, there was a span of 17 bases. Germline lookup yields CDR1 SGHAT and CDR2 FQNNGV. As DNA, the CDR3 is TGTGCCAGCAGCCAAGACCCGGGGGGCGGCTATGGCTACACCTTC. The encoded protein is CASSQDPGGGYGYTF.

CDR3 amino acids: CSARVPAGVRAYEQYF. The CDR3 DNA sequence: TGCAGTGCTAGAGTCCCTGCAGGGGTACGGGCCTACGAGCAGTACTTC. V gene TRBV20-1 combines with J gene TRBJ2-7; D might be TRBD1 (6 bases). Trimming pared 1 base from V and 2 bases from J, leaving 18 bases between. This CDR3 has 16 amino acids. The germline gives CDR1 DFQATT, CDR2 SNEGSKA (reference sequence).

The table lists this clonotype with many counts. This chain uses TRBV7-3 with TRBJ2-7; tentatively, D is TRBD1 (6 bases). The CDR3 is made up of 14 amino acids. V was trimmed by 5 bases and J by 0 bases, leaving 11 bases between them. Germline V gene sequence: CDR1 SGHTA, CDR2 FQGTGA. DNA of the CDR3: TGTGCCAGCAGCCCGGACAGTTTCTCCTACGAGCAGTACTTC. Protein sequence: CASSPDSFSYEQYF.

This sequence joins TRBV20-1 and TRBJ2-5; a possible D gene is TRBD2 (5 bases). The CDR3 has 16 residues. V was cut by 0 bases and J by 4 bases, with 18 bases left in between. CDR1 and CDR2 (germline): DFQATT, SNEGSKA (reference sequence). The CDR3 sequence: CSARDQRSTSGETQYF. The CDR3 DNA sequence: TGCAGTGCTAGAGATCAAAGAAGTACTAGTGGAGAGACCCAGTACTTC.

The table lists this clonotype with many counts. V and J are TRBV5-1 and TRBJ2-4, with D unresolved. V was cut by 3 bases and J by 0 bases, with 16 bases left in between. CDR1 is SGHRS, CDR2 YFSETQ, per germline. This CDR3 has 17 residues. CDR3 sequence reads: CASSYASGLGAKNIQYF. The CDR3 bases are TGCGCCAGCAGCTACGCCTCAGGTCTGGGAGCCAAAAACATTCAGTACTTC.

The chain is built from TRBV6-1 and TRBJ2-1; D might be TRBD2 (6 bases). Trimming left V 2 bases short and J 12 bases short, with 20 bases between. The length of the CDR3 is 15 residues. CDR1 and CDR2 from the germline V gene are MNHNS and SASEGT. The CDR3 loop reads CASSEQSGLPGRQFF. CDR3 nucleotide sequence: TGTGCCAGCAGTGAACAATCGGGACTCCCGGGCAGGCAGTTCTTC.

The chain has TRBV3-1 and TRBJ1-1; D call uncertain. Trimming took 2 bases from V and 4 from J, leaving 11 bases between them. In germline, CDR1 is LGHDT, CDR2 YNNKEL (reference sequence). CDR3 length equals 14 residues. CDR3 in amino acids: CASSQIIGGTEAFF. As DNA, the CDR3 is TGTGCCAGCAGCCAAATAATCGGTGGCACTGAAGCTTTCTTT.

This clonotype was observed many times. The chain links TRBV5-1 to TRBJ2-7; D unresolved. CDR3 length equals 15 residues. Germline V CDR1 and CDR2: SGHRS, YFSETQ. Trimming removed 2 bases at V and 3 bases at J, with 15 bases between. CDR3 sequence (DNA): TGCGCCAGCAGCTTAGGGTCGGCAGAGAACTACGAGCAGTACTTC. It translates to CASSLGSAENYEQYF. Full variable domain (rest looked up from reference TRBV5-1 and TRBJ2-7): KAGVTQTPRYLIKTRGQQVTLSCSPISGHRSVSWYQQTPGQGLQFLFEYFSETQRNKGNFPGRFSGRQFSNSRSEMNVSTLELGDSALYLCASSLGSAENYEQYFGPGTRLTVT.

This clonotype was detected ten times or more. At one of its ends the junction is not consistent with the germline gene, which may arise from a read error. The DNA for the CDR3 is TGTGCCAGCAGAGAAGTACTAGCGGGAGTTTACGAGCAGTACTTC. Residues: CASREVLAGVYEQYF. The genes are TRBV6-1 and TRBJ2-7; 11 nucleotides match TRBD2. Germline CDR1 MNHNS, CDR2 SASEGT. The CDR3 is 15 residues long.

The sample holds a few counts of this clonotype. The chain is built from TRBV6-1 and TRBJ2-3, with D maybe TRBD2 (6 bases). V lost 6 bases, J lost 4 bases, and 17 bases lay in between. CDR1 is MNHNS, CDR2 SASEGT, per germline. CDR3 size: 15 residues. The CDR3 spells CASSSPGRGADTQYF. DNA for the CDR3: TGTGCCAGCAGCTCCCCAGGGCGGGGCGCAGATACGCAGTATTTT.

The V gene is TRBV4-1, the J gene TRBJ2-6; 9 bases line up with TRBD1. The CDR3 is 22 residues long. V trimming: 0 bases; J trimming: 1 base; junction bases outside the gene matches: 16. CDR1 is MGHRA and CDR2 is YSYEKL in the germline V gene. In nucleotides, the CDR3 is TGCGCCAGCAGCCAAGACGCGTATTTTGGGACAGGGCCCGCGTCTGGGGCCAACGTCCTGACTTTC. Translation gives CASSQDAYFGTGPASGANVLTF.